The sequence of this TCR beta chain was determined in a study of blood T cell repertoires in COVID-19. Between the trimmed V and J ends, which lost 3 bases and 7 bases, there was a span of 12 bases. Germline CDR1 is SQVTM and CDR2 is ANQGSEA. The CDR3 length is 12 residues. Measured with immunoSEQ multiplex PCR; TCRdb has only the in-frame clones, and not every one. The table shows 200,000 to 250,000 clones, with 80% to 90% occurring only once. The specimen was PBMCs or T cells enriched from blood (not recorded which). The clonotype was recovered from a woman in her forties or fifties who had been exposed to COVID-19. V and J are TRBV29-1 and TRBJ1-1; a weak D match, TRBD1 (6 bases). CDR3 DNA sequence: TGCAGCGTTGACCCACAGGGAATTGAAGCTTTCTTT. It codes for CSVDPQGIEAFF.